These 20 T cell receptor beta chains came from one sample sequenced in a study of blood T cells in healthy people across ages. It was with a sample-barcoded 5' primer and a J-beta primer mix that a second PCR of roughly 7 to 12 cycles was run. TCRdb redid the calling of the 5' RACE reads with MiXCR, one entry per CDR3 protein. The sample has a few hundred thousand distinct CDR3 sequences, around 27% seen once; the top ten hold approximately 3.6%. These records were also assigned to another study, of T cells of mothers and their children.

Input material: blood. The receptors were sampled from a boy aged 2 to 10 in good health.

There are a few counts of this clonotype. This sequence joins TRBV7-6 and TRBJ1-2; 8 nucleotides match TRBD1. The V gene's germline CDR1 is SGHVS and CDR2 FNYEAQ. This CDR3 contains 14 residues. V trimming: 8 bases; J trimming: 4 bases; junction bases outside the gene matches: 9. DNA for the CDR3: TGTGCCAGCCGACCCGGGACAGGCATCTATGGCTACACCTTC. This sequence encodes CASRPGTGIYGYTF.

This sequence joins TRBV10-3 and TRBJ2-2, with 12 bases fitting TRBD1. Germline assignment: CDR1 ENHRY and CDR2 SYGVKD. J lost 6 bases, V lost 9 bases, and 5 bases had no gene match. This CDR3 comprises 14 residues. This chain's CDR3 is CAMTGTGGPGELFF. In DNA form, the CDR3 reads TGTGCCATGACCGGGACAGGGGGCCCCGGGGAGCTGTTTTTT.

This clonotype was counted only a few times. The chain uses TRBV19 and TRBJ2-1, with TRBD1 matching 7 bases. This CDR3 region has 14 residues. Trimming took 5 bases from V and 2 from J; bases not matched to a gene: 3. Germline V gene lookup returns CDR1 LNHDA and CDR2 SQIVND (reference sequence). The CDR3 is CASSGQGAYNEQFF. The CDR3 nucleotides read TGTGCCAGTAGTGGTCAGGGGGCCTACAATGAGCAGTTCTTC.

This clonotype was observed a few times. The chain employs TRBV5-1 and TRBJ2-2, with 14 bases aligning to TRBD2. The CDR3 covers 16 residues. Germline V lookup: CDR1 SGHRS, CDR2 YFSETQ. Trimming removed 4 bases from V and 7 bases from J; junction bases left unmatched: 6. The CDR3, as DNA: TGCGCCAGCAGCCTTGATGGACTAGCGGGAGGCGGGGAGCTGTTTTTT. It translates to CASSLDGLAGGGELFF.

This clonotype came up once. The chain is built from TRBV5-1 and TRBJ1-1; 7 bases align to TRBD1. The germline V gene has CDR1 SGHRS and CDR2 YFSETQ. This CDR3 spans 14 amino acids. V lost 4 bases to trimming and J lost 4 bases; unmatched junction nucleotides: 7. The CDR3 here is CASSPRQGSTEAFF. The CDR3 coding sequence is TGCGCCAGCAGCCCCCGACAGGGCTCCACTGAAGCTTTCTTT.

The chain uses TRBV3-1 and TRBJ2-5; 14 bases match TRBD2. The length of the CDR3 is 16 residues. The germline V gene has CDR1 LGHDT and CDR2 YNNKEL (reference sequence). V shed 1 base and J 5 bases; nucleotides not matched to a gene: 3. The chain's CDR3 is CASSQGLAGGDETQYF. CDR3 DNA sequence: TGTGCCAGCAGCCAAGGACTAGCGGGGGGGGATGAGACCCAGTACTTC.

V and J are TRBV3-1 and TRBJ2-5, with TRBD2 matching 9 bases. The germline V gene encodes CDR1 LGHDT and CDR2 YNNKEL (reference sequence). This CDR3 contains 15 residues. V was clipped by 2 bases and J by 5 bases; unmatched bases: 6. The CDR3 spells CASSQLIAGAETQYF. The CDR3 DNA sequence: TGTGCCAGCAGCCAATTGATAGCGGGGGCCGAGACCCAGTACTTC.

This clonotype has more than one count but fewer than ten. This chain connects TRBV10-3 to TRBJ2-7, with 7 bases fitting TRBD1. V shed 4 bases and J 1 base; nucleotides not matched to a gene: 10. The CDR3 spans 16 residues. CDR1 is ENHRY and CDR2 is SYGVKD in the germline V gene. The CDR3 protein is CAISGRTGDPSYEQYF. The CDR3 DNA is TGTGCCATCAGTGGAAGGACAGGAGATCCTTCCTACGAGCAGTACTTC.

The chain combines TRBV6-6 with TRBJ2-5, with 7 bases aligning to TRBD2. The DNA end favors TRBJ2-7, so the J call may be wrong. Germline V gene sequence: CDR1 MNHNY, CDR2 SVGAGI (reference sequence). The CDR3 sequence is 16 residues long. The CDR3 sequence: CASSFTEGQGGYEQYF. The CDR3 bases are TGTGCCAGCAGCTTTACGGAGGGGCAGGGAGGGTACGAGCAGTACTTC.

The chain uses TRBV21-1 and TRBJ2-1; the listed D gene, TRBD2, was not tested against the DNA. TRBV21-1 is marked as a pseudogene. The CDR3 is 16 residues long. CDR3 sequence (DNA): TGTGCCAGCAGCCGAGGACTAGCGGGAGAAATCAATGAGCAGTTCTTC. It specifies CASSRGLAGEINEQFF.

This chain links TRBV7-6 with TRBJ2-7; 12 bases line up with TRBD2. Germline V gene lookup returns CDR1 SGHVS and CDR2 FNYEAQ. J lost 7 bases, V lost 3 bases, and 13 bases had no gene match. The CDR3 sequence is 17 residues long. CDR3 region: CASSLELAGGMSREQYF. CDR3 coding DNA: TGTGCCAGCAGCTTGGAGCTAGCGGGGGGGATGTCACGGGAGCAGTACTTC.

This clonotype occurred a few times. The CDR3 is CSASPGLAEGGEQFF. The CDR3 bases are TGCAGTGCATCCCCGGGACTAGCGGAGGGCGGTGAGCAGTTCTTC. The rearrangement uses TRBV20-1 and TRBJ2-5; 11 bases align to TRBD2. The end of the DNA is better explained by TRBJ2-1, so the J call may be wrong. The CDR3 loop spans 15 amino acids. The germline V gene has CDR1 DFQATT and CDR2 SNEGSKA (reference sequence).

The gene calls are TRBV7-9 and TRBJ1-2; D ambiguous. CDR1 and CDR2 from the germline V gene are SEHNR and FQNEAQ (reference sequence). Deletions cut 4 bases from V and 7 bases from J, with 22 bases between. The CDR3 runs 16 residues. The DNA for the CDR3 is TGTGCCAGCAGCTCGAACACAATTCAGGCCCTGAGTGGCTACACCTTC. This translates into CASSSNTIQALSGYTF.

This clonotype occurred a few times. The V gene is TRBV7-2, the J gene TRBJ2-3; TRBD2 might be the D (6 bases). The V end lost 4 bases, the J end lost 2 bases, and 16 bases lay between the germline ends. CDR1 is SGHTA and CDR2 is FQGNSA in the germline V gene. CDR3 size: 16 residues. CDR3 DNA sequence: TGTGCCAGCAGCTCGGGACTGACAAAGAACACAGATACGCAGTATTTT. Protein sequence: CASSSGLTKNTDTQYF.

The chain joins TRBV5-5 to TRBJ2-2; TRBD1 agrees at 7 bases. Germline CDR1 is SGHKS and CDR2 is YYEKEE (reference sequence). The CDR3 is made up of 15 amino acids. J was trimmed by 4 bases and V by 1 base; bases with no gene match: 4. The CDR3 DNA is TGTGCCAGCAGCTTGCCGACAGGGCTCACCGGGGAGCTGTTTTTT. It is translated as CASSLPTGLTGELFF.

The J gene is TRBJ2-1, the V gene TRBV5-1; 9 positions match TRBD1. Unmatched junction bases numbered 3, after V lost 4 bases and J lost 1 base. The V gene's germline CDR1 is SGHRS and CDR2 YFSETQ. The CDR3 has 15 amino acids. In DNA, the CDR3 is TGCGCCAGCAGCCACGGACAGGGGTCCTACAATGAGCAGTTCTTC. It specifies CASSHGQGSYNEQFF.

In this sample, this clonotype turned up a few times. The V call is TRBV7-8, the J call TRBJ2-3; D might be TRBD2 (6 bases). CDR1 and CDR2 from the germline V gene are SGHVS and FQNEAQ. Trimming took 1 base from V and 5 from J, leaving 19 bases between them. The CDR3 spans 17 residues. CDR3 in DNA: TGTGCCAGCAGCTTAGACGGTCCGGGACTTGCGGGAGATACGCAGTATTTT. Encoded protein: CASSLDGPGLAGDTQYF.

The chain couples TRBV7-2 to TRBJ2-5; D perhaps matches TRBD2 (6 bases). The end of the DNA aligns better with TRBJ2-7, so the J call may be wrong. CDR1 is SGHTA, CDR2 FQGNSA, per germline. The CDR3 sequence is 14 residues long. CDR3 sequence reads: CASSLGLGPYEQYF. CDR3 in DNA: TGTGCCAGCAGCTTAGGACTAGGGCCCTACGAGCAGTACTTC.

In this sample, this clonotype turned up a few times. This chain uses TRBV14 with TRBJ2-5; 7 nucleotides align to TRBD1. This CDR3 has 16 amino acids. Germline assignment: CDR1 SGHDN and CDR2 FVKESK. Losses at the gene ends were 4 bases for V and 4 bases for J; bases not matched to a gene: 12. Here the CDR3 DNA reads TGTGCCAGCAGCCCCTCCTACAGGGGCGGTCGAGAGACCCAGTACTTC. Encoded protein: CASSPSYRGGRETQYF.

The chain joins TRBV3-1 to TRBJ2-7; the D gene is possibly TRBD2 (5 bases). Germline V lookup: CDR1 LGHDT, CDR2 YNNKEL (reference sequence). Trimming cost V 1 base and J 0 bases, with 13 bases left between them. This CDR3 region has 16 residues. CDR3 amino acids: CASSQGWAGRSYEQYF. The CDR3, as DNA: TGTGCCAGCAGCCAAGGCTGGGCGGGCCGCTCCTACGAGCAGTACTTC.